These T cell receptor beta chains were read from a single sample in a study of T cells in Graves' hyperthyroidism and ophthalmopathy. TCRdb passed the multiplex PCR reads through MiXCR, listing each CDR3 protein once. The sample has about 400,000 distinct CDR3 sequences, about 15% seen once. The sequencing input was blood. These receptors originate from a woman aged 18-35 years with Graves' hyperthyroidism that later progressed to Graves' ophthalmopathy. Both conserved end residues are part of each CDR3. The D gene is left open where the match is weak. Clone size is not always given. Where it is, it says once, few, many or a class for expanded clones.

>TRBJ2-1|TRBV2|TRBD2|.
CASSVAGGNEQFF
TGTGCCAGCAGTGTGGCGGGGGGAAATGAGCAGTTCTTC
>TRBJ2-3|TRBV20-1|.|few
CSARVTRTDTQYF
TGCAGTGCTAGAGTTACTCGCACAGATACGCAGTATTTT
>TRBJ2-1|TRBV12-3/TRBV12-4|TRBD1|many
CASRGWTGAYNEQFF
TGTGCCAGCAGGGGGTGGACAGGGGCCTACAATGAGCAGTTCTTC
>TRBJ2-5|TRBV6-5|.|.
CASSYGGAQETQYF
TGTGCCAGCAGTTACGGGGGCGCCCAAGAGACCCAGTACTTC
>TRBJ1-5|TRBV28|TRBD1|many
CASSYGTGINQPQHF
TGTGCCAGCAGTTACGGGACAGGAATCAATCAGCCCCAGCATTTT
>TRBJ2-1|TRBV20-1|TRBD2|many
CSAILGTSGFYNEQFF
TGCAGTGCCATCCTTGGGACTAGCGGGTTTTACAATGAGCAGTTCTTC
>TRBJ1-3|TRBV28|.|many
CASSLKGRVGAGNTIYF
TGTGCCAGCAGTCTCAAAGGACGGGTCGGCGCTGGAAACACCATATATTTT
>TRBJ2-5|TRBV7-9|TRBD1|.
CASSKTGGGGQETQYF
TGTGCCAGCAGCAAGACAGGGGGCGGGGGCCAAGAGACCCAGTACTTC
>TRBJ2-2|TRBV20-1|TRBD2|many
CSARTSGGTGELFF
TGCAGTGCTAGGACTAGCGGCGGCACCGGGGAGCTGTTTTTT
>TRBJ2-5|TRBV5-5|.|.
CASSLGPSIYPTQYF
TGTGCCAGCAGCTTGGGTCCGAGTATTTATCCGACCCAGTACTTC
>TRBJ1-1|TRBV5-1|.|many
CASSLAQDMNTEAFF
TGCGCCAGCAGCTTGGCTCAGGATATGAACACTGAAGCTTTCTTT
>TRBJ1-1|TRBV30|TRBD1|few
CAWSPQGQGAGAFF
TGTGCCTGGAGTCCTCAGGGACAGGGGGCTGGAGCTTTCTTT
>TRBJ2-7|TRBV25-1|.|many
CASSPRGLGYEQYF
TGTGCCAGCAGCCCAAGGGGTCTTGGCTACGAGCAGTACTTC
>TRBJ2-1|TRBV4-3|TRBD2|few
CASSQEAGATYNEQFF
TGCGCCAGCAGCCAAGAGGCGGGAGCAACCTACAATGAGCAGTTCTTC
>TRBJ2-7|TRBV18|TRBD2|many
CASSPPLETSGPYEQYF
TGTGCCAGCTCACCACCCTTGGAGACTAGCGGACCCTACGAGCAGTACTTC
>TRBJ2-7|TRBV5-1|.|many
CASSPGTGTYEQYF
TGTGCCAGCAGTCCGGGGACGGGGACCTACGAGCAGTACTTC
>TRBJ2-3|TRBV28|.|.
CASSLGPYTQYF
TGTGCCAGCAGCCTCGGGCCTTATACGCAGTATTTT
>TRBJ2-4|TRBV6-1|.|.
CATLWGPDIQYF
TGTGCCACCCTATGGGGGCCGGACATTCAGTACTTC
>TRBJ2-3|TRBV28|.|few
CASSPTTADLTSLSLWVFTDTQYF
TGTGCCAGCAGTCCCACGACAGCAGACCTAACTAGTTTGAGCCTTTGGGTTTTCACAGATACGCAGTATTTT
>TRBJ2-2|TRBV7-3|.|many
CASSSSWGLGSGELFF
TGTGCCAGCAGCTCCTCCTGGGGACTTGGATCGGGGGAGCTGTTTTTT
>TRBJ1-2|TRBV2|.|many
CASSERGGGYTF
TGTGCCAGCAGTGAAAGAGGGGGAGGCTACACCTTC
>TRBJ2-2|TRBV19|.|.
CASNDFRDSSGELFF
TGTGCCAGTAACGATTTCCGGGACTCCAGCGGGGAGCTGTTTTTT
>TRBJ1-6|TRBV5-5|.|.
CASSLGWGVGSPLHF
TGTGCCAGCAGCTTAGGATGGGGTGTTGGGTCACCCCTCCACTTT
>TRBJ2-2|TRBV6-5|.|few
CASSYGINTGELFF
TGTGCCAGCAGTTACGGGATCAACACCGGGGAGCTGTTTTTT
>TRBJ2-5|TRBV9|.|many
CASSYGDAGTQYF
TGTGCCAGCAGCTATGGGGACGCGGGGACCCAGTACTTC
>TRBJ2-1|TRBV4-2|TRBD2|.
CASSPTVPTSGRYNEQFF
TGTGCCAGCAGTCCGACTGTCCCGACTAGCGGGAGGTACAATGAGCAGTTCTTC
>TRBJ1-6|TRBV5-6|TRBD1|.
CASSLARDRWGSPLHF
TGTGCCAGCAGCTTAGCGCGGGACAGGTGGGGTTCACCCCTCCACTTT
>TRBJ1-1|TRBV10-3|.|many
CAISSDGGDEAFF
TGTGCCATCAGCTCGGACGGAGGTGATGAAGCTTTCTTT
>TRBJ2-2|TRBV7-3|.|few
CASSLMMGGTSGELFF
TGTGCCAGCAGCTTAATGATGGGAGGGACATCCGGGGAGCTGTTTTTT
>TRBJ2-1|TRBV7-8|TRBD2|many
CASSSASGRYNEQFF
TGTGCCAGCAGCTCTGCTAGCGGGCGTTACAATGAGCAGTTCTTC
>TRBJ1-2|TRBV11-2|.|.
CASSLFSSVFGGGYTF
TGTGCCAGCAGCTTATTCAGTTCAGTATTTGGGGGTGGCTACACCTTC
>TRBJ2-3|TRBV7-9|.|few
CASSPRSTSPDTQYF
TGTGCCAGCAGCCCGCGGTCTACGAGCCCAGATACGCAGTATTTT
>TRBJ1-1|TRBV30|.|many
CAWSVGGLIEAFF
TGTGCCTGGAGTGTAGGGGGGCTCATTGAAGCTTTCTTT
>TRBJ2-7|TRBV27|.|.
CASSPDSPPGEQYF
TGTGCCAGCAGTCCCGATTCTCCCCCGGGCGAGCAGTACTTC
>TRBJ2-7|TRBV27|TRBD1|.
CASSLGQVYGEQYF
TGTGCCAGCAGTTTGGGACAGGTATATGGGGAGCAGTACTTC
>TRBJ2-1|TRBV2|.|many
CASIPGDLISSYNEQFF
TGTGCCAGCATCCCAGGGGACCTTATTAGCTCCTACAATGAGCAGTTCTTC
>TRBJ2-1|TRBV28|.|few
CASSFPGRGEQFF
TGTGCCAGCAGTTTCCCGGGGAGAGGGGAGCAGTTCTTC
>TRBJ1-1|TRBV27|.|many
CASSHDRGWNTEAFF
TGTGCCAGCAGTCACGACAGAGGTTGGAACACTGAAGCTTTCTTT
>TRBJ1-2|TRBV28|TRBD1|many
CASSFEDRGRDYGYTF
TGTGCCAGCAGTTTTGAGGACAGGGGGCGTGACTATGGCTACACCTTC
>TRBJ1-1|TRBV28|TRBD1|.
CASRGQGGDTGGNTEAFF
TGTGCCAGCAGGGGACAGGGGGGGGACACCGGGGGGAACACTGAAGCTTTCTTT
>TRBJ2-2|TRBV19|TRBD2|.
CASSISPGWGLAGDLPTGELFF
TGTGCCAGTAGTATTTCTCCCGGTTGGGGACTAGCGGGAGACCTCCCGACCGGGGAGCTGTTTTTT
>TRBJ1-5|TRBV19|TRBD1|.
CATNPGTGVNQPQHF
TGTGCCACCAATCCCGGGACAGGAGTCAATCAGCCCCAGCATTTT
>TRBJ2-7|TRBV9|TRBD1|few
CASSVGTGLYEQYF
TGTGCCAGCAGCGTCGGGACAGGGCTCTACGAGCAGTACTTC
>TRBJ1-2|TRBV28|TRBD1|many
CASTPDRVYGYTF
TGTGCCAGCACTCCCGACAGGGTATATGGCTACACCTTC
>TRBJ2-3|TRBV11-3|.|few
CASSLGLAAGTQYF
TGTGCCAGCAGCTTAGGGTTAGCGGCAGGTACGCAGTATTTT
>TRBJ1-1|TRBV30|.|many
CAWTVGDWTEAFF
TGTGCCTGGACGGTGGGAGATTGGACTGAAGCTTTCTTT
>TRBJ1-5|TRBV28|TRBD1|.
CASSTTGGTWGSNQPQHF
TGTGCCAGCAGCACGACAGGGGGCACCTGGGGGAGCAATCAGCCCCAGCATTTT
>TRBJ2-1|TRBV5-1|.|many
CASSLWGESSYNEQFF
TGCGCCAGCAGCTTGTGGGGGGAGAGCAGCTACAATGAGCAGTTCTTC
>TRBJ2-5|TRBV4-1|TRBD1|.
CASSQEGTVQETQYF
TGCGCCAGCAGCCAAGAAGGGACAGTCCAAGAGACCCAGTACTTC
>TRBJ2-7|TRBV28|TRBD2|.
CASSSEGLALTYEQYF
TGTGCCAGCAGTTCCGAGGGACTAGCGCTGACCTACGAGCAGTACTTC
>TRBJ2-1|TRBV27|.|few
CASSPQGMAGAYEQFF
TGTGCCAGCAGTCCTCAAGGAATGGCGGGGGCCTATGAGCAGTTCTTC
>TRBJ2-1|TRBV19|.|.
CASSITPSSHNEQFF
TGTGCCAGTAGTATTACGCCTAGCTCCCACAATGAGCAGTTCTTC